This entry lists 3 T cell receptor beta chains sequenced from one sample in a study of shared clonotypes between healthy human individuals. Naive CD8 cells lacked CD45RO, underwent positive selection for CCR7 and left out terminally differentiated effector memory CD45RA+ cells. The method was immunoSEQ multiplex PCR; TCRdb's version includes in-frame clones alone and lacks a portion of them. The sample lists more than 2 million clones, around 95% occurring once. Sequencing was performed on naive CD8+ T cells from PBMCs. The receptor set was obtained from a man aged 18-30 years in good health. Some clones in this sample may be carry-over from other donors' samples.

The chain employs TRBV10-3 and TRBJ1-2; 9 bases are shared with TRBD1. J was trimmed by 2 bases and V by 6 bases; bases with no gene match: 4. Per germline, CDR1 ENHRY and CDR2 SYGVKD. The CDR3 is made up of 14 amino acids. The CDR3 DNA reads TGTGCCATCAGCTTCGGGACAGGGAACTATGGCTACACCTTC. It is translated as CAISFGTGNYGYTF.

The V call is TRBV9, the J call TRBJ1-2; D is ambiguous. There are 13 residues in the CDR3. Looked up from germline, CDR1 is SGDLS and CDR2 is YYNGEE. Trimming cost V 3 bases and J 0 bases, with 6 bases left between them. CDR3 sequence reads: CASSGRANYGYTF. The CDR3 nucleotides are TGTGCCAGCAGCGGGCGAGCTAACTATGGCTACACCTTC.

The chain joins TRBV5-4 to TRBJ2-5; 11 nucleotides line up with TRBD2. This CDR3 is 19 amino acids long. Germline-derived CDR1 and CDR2 are SGHNT and YYREEE (reference sequence). After removal of 3 bases from V and 5 bases from J, the junction contained 18 bases not matched to a gene. The CDR3 DNA reads TGTGCCAGCAGCTCCAACGAACTAGCGGGAGCCCCCCGGGACGAGACCCAGTACTTC. As protein: CASSSNELAGAPRDETQYF.